This TCR beta chain was recovered during a study of HIV-infected patients and healthy controls. Study conclusions and caveats: During therapy, HIV-associated CDR3s fell significantly in frequency, while CMV-associated CDR3s did not change significantly.

This clonotype has at least ten counts. What it binds is unknown. Roughly three months, about 14 weeks, into antiretroviral therapy, follow-up blood was collected. No cell fractionation was done, so the repertoire covers all unsorted peripheral blood T cells. cDNA was made from approximately 0.55 ug RNA using alpha and beta constant primers. Alpha and beta chain libraries were made separately by chain-specific third strand synthesis with multiplexing indices. TCRdb reprocessed the 5' RACE reads with MiXCR, giving one entry per CDR3 protein. The table records approximately 9,300 distinct CDR3 sequences, 5.5% to 7% of them present only once. This material consisted of blood, taken during antiretroviral therapy. The sequence derives from an adult with HIV infection. The donor label of this sample is uncertain.

CDR3 nucleotides: TGTGCCAGCGGGGAGGATCAGCCCCAGCATTTT. Its translation: CASGEDQPQHF. The gene calls are TRBV9 and TRBJ1-5; the D is unclear. In germline, CDR1 is SGDLS, CDR2 YYNGEE. CDR3 length: 11 amino acids. The V gene lost 7 bases and the J gene lost 5 bases, with 7 bases spanning the gap.